This T cell receptor (beta chain) was obtained from a study of OX40 agonist ivuxolimab in advanced cancers. At the level of the study: Across the patients, intravenous ivuxolimab was delivered every 2 weeks at 0.01 to 10 mg/kg.

Concerning this clone itself: Its antigen is unknown. Without the conserved terminal phenylalanine or tryptophan, this CDR3 likely stems from a read error.

Study outcomes and limitations: Doses of 0.1 to 3.0 mg/kg were accompanied by clonal expansion of CD4+ and CD8+ blood T cells by week 6.

Produced via immunoSEQ multiplex PCR; TCRdb's table is partial and in-frame only. Among fewer than 45,000 clones listed, roughly 91% were seen once. V trimming: 5 bases; J trimming: 15 bases; junction bases outside the gene matches: 3. The CDR3 runs to 12 residues. CDR1 and CDR2 from the germline V gene are SEHNR and FQNEAQ (reference sequence). This sequence joins TRBV7-9 and TRBJ1-6; 11 bases fit TRBD1. The origin of this receptor is an adult with an advanced solid tumor such as melanoma, head and neck, liver or kidney cancer. The sequencing used CD4+ or CD8+ T cells sorted from blood, collected in a trial of the OX40 agonist ivuxolimab. Written as DNA, the CDR3 is TGTGCCAGCAGCCGGACAGGGGGCCTCCTCCACCTT. This gives the protein CASSRTGGLLHL.